The sequence of this T cell receptor (beta chain) was determined in a study of blood T cell repertoires in COVID-19. This CDR3 comprises 14 residues. Unmatched junction bases numbered 4, after V lost 4 bases and J lost 4 bases. Looked up from germline, CDR1 is LGHNA and CDR2 is YSLEER. The repertoire was sequenced with immunoSEQ multiplex PCR; TCRdb's copy has only in-frame clones and lacks some. The sample contains about 190,000 clones, roughly 80% of which appear only once. Sequenced material: peripheral blood. The chain has TRBV4-3 and TRBJ2-1, with 7 bases that match TRBD2. This clonotype was obtained from a man aged 50-60 years who had recovered from COVID-19. The CDR3: CASSPGLQYNEQFF. CDR3 bases: TGCGCCAGCAGCCCGGGACTACAATACAATGAGCAGTTCTTC.